The T cell receptor beta chain under discussion was sequenced for a study of blood T cells in healthy people across ages. The overall study: About one barcoded beta molecule per two T cells was captured by template switching.

Trimming removed 3 bases at V and 0 bases at J, with 11 bases between. The CDR3 sequence is 15 residues long. Germline V gene data show CDR1 as MNHEY and CDR2 as SVGAGI. There are a few counts of this clonotype. Its antigen is unknown. Whole-study results and caveats: Long-lived donors carried more naive CD4+ cells and greater diversity than aged donors. The CMV status of each donor remained undetermined, and this could have confounded shifts in expanded clonotypes.

Donors gave ten milliliters of peripheral blood apiece. The authors ran a second PCR of about 7 to 11 cycles using a sample-barcoded 5' primer and a J-beta primer mix. Via MiXCR, TCRdb re-called the 5' RACE reads, giving one row per CDR3 protein. This table has roughly 1,800,000 distinct CDR3 sequences, about 49% appearing once. The sample taken for sequencing was blood. V usage is TRBV6-5 and J usage is TRBJ1-2; maybe TRBD1 (5 bases). The sequence came from a woman between 40 and 50 years old in good health. The CDR3 nucleotides are TGTGCCAGCAGTTATTCAGGGCCTCCTAACTATGGCTACACCTTC. Its protein is CASSYSGPPNYGYTF.